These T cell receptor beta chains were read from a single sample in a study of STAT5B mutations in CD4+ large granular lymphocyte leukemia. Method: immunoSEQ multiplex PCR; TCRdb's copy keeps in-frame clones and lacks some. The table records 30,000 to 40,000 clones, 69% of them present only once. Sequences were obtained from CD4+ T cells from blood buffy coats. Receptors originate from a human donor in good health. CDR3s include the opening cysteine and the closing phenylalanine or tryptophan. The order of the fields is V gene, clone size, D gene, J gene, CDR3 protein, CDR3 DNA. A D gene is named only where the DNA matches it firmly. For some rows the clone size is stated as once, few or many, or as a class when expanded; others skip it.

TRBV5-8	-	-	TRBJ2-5	CASSHSKRDNQETQYF	TGTGCCAGCAGCCACTCAAAACGGGACAACCAAGAGACCCAGTACTTC
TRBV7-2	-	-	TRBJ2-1	CASSLPRKVSGNEQFF	TGTGCCAGCAGTCTCCCGCGGAAGGTTTCTGGAAATGAGCAGTTCTTC
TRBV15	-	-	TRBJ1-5	CATSRDPQQGRQPQHF	TGTGCCACCAGCAGAGATCCCCAACAGGGTCGTCAGCCCCAGCATTTT
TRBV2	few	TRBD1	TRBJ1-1	CASTRAGQRTEAFF	TGTGCCAGCACCCGAGCGGGACAGAGAACTGAAGCTTTCTTT
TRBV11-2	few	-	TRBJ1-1	CASSLAGIQNTEAFF	TGTGCCAGCAGCTTAGCAGGAATCCAGAACACTGAAGCTTTCTTT
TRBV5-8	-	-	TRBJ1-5	CASSRGWDQPQHF	TGTGCCAGCAGCCGAGGTTGGGATCAGCCCCAGCATTTT
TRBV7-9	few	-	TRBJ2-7	CASSLDYEQYF	TGTGCCAGCAGCTTAGACTACGAGCAGTACTTC
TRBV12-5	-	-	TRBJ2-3	CASGLVRDGEGRTDTQYF	TGTGCTAGTGGTTTGGTAAGGGATGGAGAGGGTCGCACAGATACGCAGTATTTT
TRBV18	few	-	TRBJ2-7	CASSPYTDEQYF	TGTGCCAGCTCACCTTACACGGACGAGCAGTACTTC
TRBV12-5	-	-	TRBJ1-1	CASGSQGRAEAFF	TGTGCTAGTGGTTCCCAGGGACGTGCTGAAGCTTTCTTT
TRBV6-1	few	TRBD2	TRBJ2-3	CASSRTSGHTDTQYF	TGTGCCAGCAGCCGGACTAGCGGGCACACAGATACGCAGTATTTT
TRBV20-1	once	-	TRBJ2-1	CSAVWYNEQFF	TGCAGTGCCGTCTGGTACAATGAGCAGTTCTTC
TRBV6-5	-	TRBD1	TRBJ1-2	CASSYWTGGNVGYTF	TGTGCCAGCAGTTACTGGACAGGGGGCAACGTTGGCTACACCTTC
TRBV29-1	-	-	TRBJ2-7	CSGRHGYEQYF	TGCAGCGGCCGACACGGCTACGAGCAGTACTTC
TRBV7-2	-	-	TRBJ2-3	CASSSSQGDTQYF	TGTGCCAGCAGCTCCTCGCAGGGGGATACGCAGTATTTT
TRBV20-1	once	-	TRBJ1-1	CSARYDLEAFF	TGCAGTGCTAGATATGACTTGGAAGCTTTCTTT
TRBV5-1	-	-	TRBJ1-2	CASSLAGGAGYTF	TGCGCCAGCAGCTTGGCGGGGGGAGCTGGCTACACCTTC
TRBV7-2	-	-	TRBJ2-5	CASSPAGRGGGETQYF	TGTGCCAGCAGCCCCGCCGGCAGGGGGGGTGGAGAGACCCAGTACTTC
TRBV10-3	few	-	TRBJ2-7	CAISESNRPEQYF	TGTGCCATCAGTGAGTCTAACCGCCCGGAGCAGTACTTC
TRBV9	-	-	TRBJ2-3	CASSTHLDTQYF	TGTGCCAGCAGCACGCACCTAGATACGCAGTATTTT
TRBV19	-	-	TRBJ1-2	CASSTPPGSNGQTNYGYTF	TGTGCCAGTAGTACCCCCCCAGGGTCGAATGGGCAGACTAACTATGGCTACACCTTC
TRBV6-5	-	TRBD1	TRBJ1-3	CASSYSRGGEQGECF	TGTGCCAGCAGTTACTCGAGAGGGGGCGAACAGGGAGAGTGTTTT
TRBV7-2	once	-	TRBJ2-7	CASSRSRDVYEQYF	TGTGCCAGCAGCAGGTCCCGGGACGTTTACGAGCAGTACTTC
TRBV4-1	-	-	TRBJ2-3	CASSQEINRGTDTQYF	TGCGCCAGCAGCCAAGAAATTAACAGGGGCACAGATACGCAGTATTTT
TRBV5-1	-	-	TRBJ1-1	CASSPETGVMNTEAFF	TGCGCCAGCAGCCCGGAGACAGGAGTTATGAACACTGAAGCTTTCTTT
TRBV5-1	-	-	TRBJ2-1	CASSLLAVSYNEQFF	TGCGCCAGCAGCTTGCTGGCTGTTTCCTACAATGAGCAGTTCTTC
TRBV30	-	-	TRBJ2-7	CAWSVGGPIPPPYF	TGTGCCTGGAGTGTGGGGGGGCCTATACCGCCGCCGTACTTC
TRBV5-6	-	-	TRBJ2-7	CASSLDIGRGGYEQYF	TGTGCCAGCAGCTTGGATATCGGCAGGGGGGGGTACGAGCAGTACTTC
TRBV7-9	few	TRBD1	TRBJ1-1	CASSPGTGMNTEAFF	TGTGCCAGCAGCCCCGGGACAGGCATGAACACTGAAGCTTTCTTT
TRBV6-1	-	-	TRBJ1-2	CASRLNRAYGYTF	TGTGCCAGCAGACTTAACAGAGCTTATGGCTACACCTTC
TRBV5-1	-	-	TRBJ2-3	CASSSRASSDTQYF	TGCGCCAGCAGCTCGAGGGCCTCCAGCGATACGCAGTATTTT
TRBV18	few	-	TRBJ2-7	CASSRDSYEQYF	TGTGCCAGCTCACGCGACAGCTACGAGCAGTACTTC
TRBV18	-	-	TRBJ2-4	CASSLIEVRAKNIQYF	TGTGCCAGCTCACTGATAGAAGTTCGAGCCAAAAACATTCAGTACTTC